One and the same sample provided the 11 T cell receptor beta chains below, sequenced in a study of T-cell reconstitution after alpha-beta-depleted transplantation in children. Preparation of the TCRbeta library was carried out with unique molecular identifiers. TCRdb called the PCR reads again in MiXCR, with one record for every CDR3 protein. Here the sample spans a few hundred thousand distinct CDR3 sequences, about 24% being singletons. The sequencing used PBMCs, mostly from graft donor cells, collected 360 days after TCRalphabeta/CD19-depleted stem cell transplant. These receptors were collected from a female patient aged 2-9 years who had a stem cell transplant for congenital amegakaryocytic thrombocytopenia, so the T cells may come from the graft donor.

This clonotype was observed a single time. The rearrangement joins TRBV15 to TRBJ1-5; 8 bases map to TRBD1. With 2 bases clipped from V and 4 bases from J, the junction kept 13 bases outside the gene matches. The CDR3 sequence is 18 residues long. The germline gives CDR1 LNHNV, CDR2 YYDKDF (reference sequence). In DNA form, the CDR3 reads TGTGCCACCAGCAGAAAACAGGGGGTACTAAATTTTAATCAGCCCCAGCATTTT. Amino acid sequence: CATSRKQGVLNFNQPQHF.

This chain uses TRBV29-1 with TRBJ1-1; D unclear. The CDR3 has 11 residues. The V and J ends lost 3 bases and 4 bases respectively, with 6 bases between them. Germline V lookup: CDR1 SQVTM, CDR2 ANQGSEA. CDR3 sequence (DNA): TGCAGCGTTGATCCAAGCACTGAAGCTTTCTTT. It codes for CSVDPSTEAFF.

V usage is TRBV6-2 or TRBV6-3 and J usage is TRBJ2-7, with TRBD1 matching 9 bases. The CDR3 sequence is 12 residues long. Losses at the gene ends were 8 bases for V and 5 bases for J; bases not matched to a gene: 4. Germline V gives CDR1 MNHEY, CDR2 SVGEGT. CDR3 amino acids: CASGQGRHEQYF. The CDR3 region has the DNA TGTGCCAGCGGACAGGGGAGGCACGAGCAGTACTTC.

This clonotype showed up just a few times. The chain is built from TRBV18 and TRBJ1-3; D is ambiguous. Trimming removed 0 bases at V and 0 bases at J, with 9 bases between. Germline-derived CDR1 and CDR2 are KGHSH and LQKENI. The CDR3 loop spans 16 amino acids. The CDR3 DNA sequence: TGTGCCAGCTCACCACCCTCTTGGTACTCTGGAAACACCATATATTTT. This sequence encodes CASSPPSWYSGNTIYF.

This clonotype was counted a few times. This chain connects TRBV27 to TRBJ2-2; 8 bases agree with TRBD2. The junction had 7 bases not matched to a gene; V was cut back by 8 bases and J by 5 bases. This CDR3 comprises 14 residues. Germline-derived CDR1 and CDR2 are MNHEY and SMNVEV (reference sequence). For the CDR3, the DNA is TGTGCCAGCGGGGGCGGGGGGCGTACCGGGGAGCTGTTTTTT. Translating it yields CASGGGGRTGELFF.

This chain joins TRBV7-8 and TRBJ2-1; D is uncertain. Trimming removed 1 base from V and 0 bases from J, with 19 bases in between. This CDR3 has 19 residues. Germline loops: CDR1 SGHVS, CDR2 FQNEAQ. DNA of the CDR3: TGTGCCAGCAGCTTAGTTGCATCTTGGGATCAAAGCTCCTACAATGAGCAGTTCTTC. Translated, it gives CASSLVASWDQSSYNEQFF.

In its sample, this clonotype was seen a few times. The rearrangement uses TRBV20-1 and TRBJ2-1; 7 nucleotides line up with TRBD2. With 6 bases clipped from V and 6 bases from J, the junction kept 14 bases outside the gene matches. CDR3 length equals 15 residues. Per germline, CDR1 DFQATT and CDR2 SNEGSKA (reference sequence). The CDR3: CSARLTGGIRNEQFF. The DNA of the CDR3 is TGCAGTGCCAGATTAACGGGGGGAATCCGCAATGAGCAGTTCTTC.

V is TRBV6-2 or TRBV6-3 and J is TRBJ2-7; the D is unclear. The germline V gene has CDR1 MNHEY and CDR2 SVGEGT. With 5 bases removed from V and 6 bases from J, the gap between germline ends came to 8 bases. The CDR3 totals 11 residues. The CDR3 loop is CASSTKVEQYF. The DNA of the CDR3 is TGTGCCAGCAGTACGAAAGTCGAGCAGTACTTC.

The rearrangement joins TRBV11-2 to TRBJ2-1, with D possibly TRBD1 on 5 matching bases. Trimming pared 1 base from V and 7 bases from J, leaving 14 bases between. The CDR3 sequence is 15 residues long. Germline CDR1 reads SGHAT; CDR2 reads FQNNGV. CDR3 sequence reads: CASSLVMGRGNEQFF. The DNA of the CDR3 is TGTGCCAGCAGCTTAGTTATGGGGCGTGGGAATGAGCAGTTCTTC. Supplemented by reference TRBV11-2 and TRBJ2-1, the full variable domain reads EAGVAQSPRYKIIEKRQSVAFWCNPISGHATLYWYQQILGQGPKLLIQFQNNGVVDDSQLPKDRFSAERLKGVDSTLKIQPAKLEDSAVYLCASSLVMGRGNEQFFGPGTRLTVL.

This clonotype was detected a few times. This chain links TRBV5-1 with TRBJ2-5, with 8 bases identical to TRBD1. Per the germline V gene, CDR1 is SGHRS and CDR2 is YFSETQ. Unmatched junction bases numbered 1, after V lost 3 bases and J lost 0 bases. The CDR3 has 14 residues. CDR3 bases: TGCGCCAGCAGCTGGGACAGGTACCAAGAGACCCAGTACTTC. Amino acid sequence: CASSWDRYQETQYF.

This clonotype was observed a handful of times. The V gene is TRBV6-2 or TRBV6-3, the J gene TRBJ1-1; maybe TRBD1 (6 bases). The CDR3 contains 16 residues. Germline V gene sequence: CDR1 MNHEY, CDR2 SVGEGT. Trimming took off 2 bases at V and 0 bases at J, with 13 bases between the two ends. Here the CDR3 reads CASSYSQGIMNTEAFF. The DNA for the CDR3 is TGTGCCAGCAGTTACAGTCAGGGGATTATGAACACTGAAGCTTTCTTT.